The sequence of this TCR beta chain was determined in a study of blood T cell repertoires in COVID-19. The overall study: The analysed material was cDNA or gDNA that came from T cells, B-cell-depleted T cells, or PBMCs.

This CDR3 contains 17 residues. Germline loops: CDR1 ENHRY, CDR2 SYGVKD. Losses at the gene ends were 2 bases for V and 7 bases for J; bases not matched to a gene: 16. Sequencing was performed with immunoSEQ multiplex PCR; in TCRdb, only in-frame clones are kept and a portion is missing. The table includes about 380,000 clones, more than 75% detected once. This TCR came from a human donor with acute or convalescent COVID-19. The donor label of this sample is uncertain. The sample comprised peripheral blood. This chain uses TRBV10-3 with TRBJ1-2; the match to TRBD1 covers 7 bases. CDR3 nucleotide sequence: TGTGCCATCAGTGAGCTGGGACCGGGACAGAAATCAGGTGGCTACACCTTC. Amino acid sequence: CAISELGPGQKSGGYTF.